The rows below give T cell receptor beta chains drawn from one sample of a study of human T cells and chemical hapten exposure. Via MiXCR, TCRdb re-called the RACE reads, giving one row per CDR3 protein. In the table there are about 71,000 distinct CDR3 sequences, around 10% of which are singletons. The sequences come from whole blood, collected in connection with sensitization to the hapten diphenylcyclopropenone (DPC). Source of these receptors: a woman aged 40 to 50 with alopecia areata. Some clones in this sample may be carry-over from other donors' samples. Both conserved end residues are part of each CDR3. The D gene is left open where the match is weak. Clone size is not always given. Where it is, it says once, few, many or a class for expanded clones.

clone_size,j_call,v_call,d_call,cdr3_nt,cdr3_aa
many,TRBJ2-3,TRBV11-2,.,TGTGCCAGCAGCATACAGGGTGCTCCAGATACGCAGTATTTT,CASSIQGAPDTQYF
many,TRBJ2-1,TRBV6-2/TRBV6-3,.,TGTGCCAGCAGTCGAGGCAGCCGGGACTTTTACAATGAGCAGTTCTTC,CASSRGSRDFYNEQFF
many,TRBJ2-2,TRBV7-2,.,TGTGCCAGCAGCGTTATGGACACCGGGGAGCTGTTTTTT,CASSVMDTGELFF
many,TRBJ2-3,TRBV7-6,.,TGTGCCAGCAGCTTACTTGTGGCGGGTGAATCGAATACGCAGTATTTT,CASSLLVAGESNTQYF
many,TRBJ2-1,TRBV20-1,TRBD1,TGCAGTGCTGCCCCACCGGGACAGGCCACCTCGGAGCAGTTCTTC,CSAAPPGQATSEQFF
many,TRBJ2-6,TRBV20-1,.,TGCAGTGCTAGTAGTATTTACTCTGGGGCCAACGTCCTGACTTTC,CSASSIYSGANVLTF
many,TRBJ1-6,TRBV6-5,.,TGTGCCAGCAGTTACTCCGCGGGGCGCTCCAATTCACCCCTCCACTTT,CASSYSAGRSNSPLHF
many,TRBJ2-7,TRBV12-3/TRBV12-4,TRBD1,TGTGCCAGCAGGGGGGACAGGGGATACGAGCAGTACTTC,CASRGDRGYEQYF
many,TRBJ2-3,TRBV7-2,.,TGTGCCAGCAGCTCGTTGGGGGGGCCTGGAGATACGCAGTATTTT,CASSSLGGPGDTQYF
many,TRBJ1-1,TRBV29-1,.,TGCAGCGTTGAAATACACCTGAACACTGAAGCTTTCTTT,CSVEIHLNTEAFF
.,TRBJ2-1,TRBV30,TRBD1,TGTGCCTGGAGTGTCGGACAGGGGAGGTACAATGAGCAGTTCTTC,CAWSVGQGRYNEQFF
many,TRBJ1-6,TRBV6-6,.,TGTGCCAGCAGGATGAACAATTCACCCCTCCACTTT,CASRMNNSPLHF
many,TRBJ2-7,TRBV5-4,TRBD1,TGTGCCAGCAGCCCTGGACGTAGGGACAGCCAGAATACCTACGAGCAGTACTTC,CASSPGRRDSQNTYEQYF
many,TRBJ2-3,TRBV3-1,TRBD2,TGTGCCAGCAGCCAAGATGAGCGGGGCCTCACAGATACGCAGTATTTT,CASSQDERGLTDTQYF
few,TRBJ2-2,TRBV7-2,TRBD1,TGTGCCAGCAGCTCCGACAGGGTCGCCGGGGAGCTGTTTTTT,CASSSDRVAGELFF
.,TRBJ1-1,TRBV29-1,.,TGCAGCGGGGGCCCGCTTCACACTGAAGCTTTCTTT,CSGGPLHTEAFF
many,TRBJ2-1,TRBV6-2/TRBV6-3,TRBD2,TGTGCCAGCACTACGGGACTAGCGGGGGGGTCCTACAATGAGCAGTTCTTC,CASTTGLAGGSYNEQFF
many,TRBJ1-5,TRBV7-9,.,TGTGCCAGCAGACGGGTTCCGCCCCAGCATTTT,CASRRVPPQHF
many,TRBJ2-3,TRBV5-4,TRBD2,TGTGCCAGCAGCTCCCCATTTGGACTAGCGGGGACTAGCACAGATACGCAGTATTTT,CASSSPFGLAGTSTDTQYF
.,TRBJ2-4,TRBV12-3/TRBV12-4,.,TGTGCCACCCGCCTCACCTTAACGGGGGGCAACATTCAGTACTTC,CATRLTLTGGNIQYF
many,TRBJ2-7,TRBV7-2,.,TGTGCCAGCAGCTTAGCTGGGGAACTCTTCTACGAGCAGTACTTC,CASSLAGELFYEQYF
many,TRBJ2-3,TRBV4-2,.,TGTGCCAGCAGCCAAGATGGAGGGAGAGGCACAGATACGCAGTATTTT,CASSQDGGRGTDTQYF
few,TRBJ2-7,TRBV27,.,TGTGCCAGCAGTTTATCCGGTGGGGATCGCCCCTACGAGCAGTACTTC,CASSLSGGDRPYEQYF
many,TRBJ2-3,TRBV5-6,.,TGTGCCAGCAGCTTATATCCAGGGGAGTATGCTACGCAGTATTTT,CASSLYPGEYATQYF
.,TRBJ1-2,TRBV28,.,TGTGCCAGCGTGTCCGGTACTAAGAATGGCTACACCTTC,CASVSGTKNGYTF
.,TRBJ2-7,TRBV4-3,.,TGCGCCAGCAGCCAAGAGACGCGGGGAAAGTACGAGCAGTACTTC,CASSQETRGKYEQYF
many,TRBJ1-2,TRBV5-5,.,TGTGCCAGCAGCTTGAGGGTAGGGAGCCATGGCTACACCTTC,CASSLRVGSHGYTF